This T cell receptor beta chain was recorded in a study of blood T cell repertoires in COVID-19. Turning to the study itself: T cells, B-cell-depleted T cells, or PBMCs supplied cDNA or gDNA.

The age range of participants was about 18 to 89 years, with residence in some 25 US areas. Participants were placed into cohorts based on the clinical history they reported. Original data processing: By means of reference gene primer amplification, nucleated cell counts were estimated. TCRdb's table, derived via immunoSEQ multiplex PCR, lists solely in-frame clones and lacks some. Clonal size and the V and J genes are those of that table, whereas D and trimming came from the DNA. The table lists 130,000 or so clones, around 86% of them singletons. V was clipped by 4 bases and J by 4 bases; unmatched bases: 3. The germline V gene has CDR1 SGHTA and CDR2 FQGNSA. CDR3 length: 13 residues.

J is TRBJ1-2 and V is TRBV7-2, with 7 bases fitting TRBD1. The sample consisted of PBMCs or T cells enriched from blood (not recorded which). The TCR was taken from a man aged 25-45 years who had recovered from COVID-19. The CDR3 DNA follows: TGTGCCAGCAGCTCCAGGGGGATCTATGGCTACACCTTC. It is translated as CASSSRGIYGYTF.